This TCR beta chain was captured in a study of blood T cell repertoires in COVID-19. Whole-study context: The United States, Italy and Spain were the sources of the acute and convalescent COVID-19 samples. From T cells, B-cell-depleted T cells, or PBMCs came the material, which was cDNA or gDNA.

The germline V gene has CDR1 LGHDT and CDR2 YNNKEL (reference sequence). This CDR3 spans 16 amino acids. Trimming cost V 5 bases and J 0 bases, with 14 bases left between them. Source study methods: Cell counts per sample came from amplifying reference gene primers. Here immunoSEQ multiplex PCR was the method, and the copy in TCRdb shows in-frame clones only, minus some. V and J calls and clone size are those listed in that table; D and trimming were worked out from the DNA. This table holds about 140,000 clones, about 85% found once. The specimen sequenced was peripheral blood. This chain connects TRBV3-1 (or the pseudogene TRBV3-2) to TRBJ2-1; D perhaps matches TRBD1 (6 bases). This sequence was found in a human donor in a cohort sampled during active COVID-19. CDR3 in DNA: TGTGCCAGCAGCTGGGCAGGGACAATCTCCTACAATGAGCAGTTCTTC. Translation gives CASSWAGTISYNEQFF.